The TCR beta chain described here comes from a study of cytomegalovirus exposure and HLA in healthy donors. Amplification used 60 Vbeta primers and 13 Jbeta primers. Libraries were prepared by immunoSEQ multiplex PCR; TCRdb keeps only in-frame clonotypes and omits some of them. The table includes under 200,000 clones, about three quarters detected once. Findings and limits, study-wide: Analysis performed later showed TCR beta chains linked to HLA being more clonally expanded than equally common others.

Concerning this clone itself: What it recognizes is unknown.

Between the trimmed V and J ends, which lost 3 bases and 6 bases, there was a span of 15 bases. This CDR3 spans 15 amino acids. Germline CDR1 and CDR2: MGHDK and SYGVNS. The specimen was PBMCs. The rearrangement joins TRBV25-1 to TRBJ2-1; perhaps TRBD2 as D (6 bases). This TCR was sampled from a female donor in good health and CMV-seronegative. The CDR3 DNA sequence: TGTGCCAGCAGTGACCGACTAGGGCGGGGCAATGAGCAGTTCTTC. As protein: CASSDRLGRGNEQFF.